This T cell receptor beta chain is drawn from a study of T cells in Graves' hyperthyroidism and ophthalmopathy. Study-level results: Within blood appeared most thyroid clonotypes that had expanded above 0.001. A model of 13 V-J features distinguished ophthalmopathy from stable hyperthyroidism.

TCR beta CDR3 sequences were amplified from RNA transcripts. The study used the HTBI primer set for a first-round RT-PCR of the TCR CDR3. TCRdb passed the multiplex PCR reads through MiXCR, listing each CDR3 protein once. The repertoire has roughly 740,000 distinct CDR3 sequences, about 17% of them found once; the top ten carry under 8.5%. The table lists this clonotype with many counts. Its antigen is currently unknown. The CDR3 is made up of 13 amino acids. Germline V gene lookup returns CDR1 SQVTM and CDR2 ANQGSEA. Deletions cut 1 base from V and 2 bases from J, with 7 bases between. Material for sequencing was blood. The clonotype was recovered from a man between 18 and 35 years old with Graves' hyperthyroidism. The chain has TRBV29-1 and TRBJ2-3; D is uncertain. The CDR3 DNA sequence: TGCAGCGTTGAAGGGCAGATCACAGATACGCAGTATTTT. Amino acids: CSVEGQITDTQYF.